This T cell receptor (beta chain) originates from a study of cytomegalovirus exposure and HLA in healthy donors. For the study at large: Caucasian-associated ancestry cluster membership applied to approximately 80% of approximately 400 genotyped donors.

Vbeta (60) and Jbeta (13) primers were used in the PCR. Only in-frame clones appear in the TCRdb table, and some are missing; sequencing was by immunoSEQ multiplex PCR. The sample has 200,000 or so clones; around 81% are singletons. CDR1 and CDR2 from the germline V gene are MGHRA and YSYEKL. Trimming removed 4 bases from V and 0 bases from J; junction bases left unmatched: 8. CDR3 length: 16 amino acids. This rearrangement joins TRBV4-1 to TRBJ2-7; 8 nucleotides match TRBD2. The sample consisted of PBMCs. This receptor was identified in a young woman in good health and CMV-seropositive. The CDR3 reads CASSLLLAADSYEQYF. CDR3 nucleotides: TGCGCCAGCAGCCTCTTACTAGCGGCCGACTCCTACGAGCAGTACTTC.